The 2 T cell receptor beta chains below were found in one sample sequenced in a study of blood T cells in healthy people across ages (dated by TCRdb to between 2014 and 2017). The library was prepared using 5' RACE. The instrument given in TCRdb is Illumina HiSeq 2500. A second 7 to 11 cycle PCR used a sample-barcoded 5' primer and a J-beta primer mix. TCRdb reprocessed the public reads (quality trimming at Q25 with fastp, clone calling with MiXCR) and kept in-frame beta chains. Every distinct CDR3 protein forms one entry, paired with its most common genes and DNA. This sample holds 1.5 million or so distinct CDR3 sequences; approximately 38% were observed only once. 7% to 9% of the sample rests with the top ten. Sequencing input: blood. These receptors all come from a woman younger than 30 in good health.

About this clonotype itself: Germline is not matched at one junction end, which may reflect a read error. The CDR3 bases are TGTGCCGGCAGCCAAGGCCCTAGCACAGATACGCAGTATTTT. Residues: CAGSQGPSTDTQYF. The chain uses TRBV3-1 and TRBJ2-3; D is undetermined. CDR3 length: 14 residues. CDR1 is LGHDT and CDR2 is YNNKEL in the germline V gene (reference sequence).

This chain joins TRBV6-1 and TRBJ2-1; D gene uncertain. With 1 base removed from V and 2 bases from J, the gap between germline ends came to 3 bases. The germline V gene has CDR1 MNHNS and CDR2 SASEGT. The CDR3 sequence is 13 residues long. CDR3 loop: CASSEVPYNEQFF. CDR3 DNA: TGTGCCAGCAGTGAAGTTCCCTACAATGAGCAGTTCTTC.